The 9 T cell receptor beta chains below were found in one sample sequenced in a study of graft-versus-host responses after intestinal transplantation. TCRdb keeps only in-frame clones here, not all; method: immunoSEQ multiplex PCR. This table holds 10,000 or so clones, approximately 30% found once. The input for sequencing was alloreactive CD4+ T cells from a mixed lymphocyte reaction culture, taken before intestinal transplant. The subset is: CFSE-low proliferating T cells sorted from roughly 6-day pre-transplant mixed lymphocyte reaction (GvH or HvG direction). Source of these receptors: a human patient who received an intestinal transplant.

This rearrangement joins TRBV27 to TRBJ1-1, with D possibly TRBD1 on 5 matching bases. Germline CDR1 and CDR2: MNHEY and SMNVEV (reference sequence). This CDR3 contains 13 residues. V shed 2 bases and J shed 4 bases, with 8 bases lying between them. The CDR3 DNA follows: TGTGCCAGCAGTTTAGGCAGGGCCACTGAAGCTTTCTTT. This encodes CASSLGRATEAFF.

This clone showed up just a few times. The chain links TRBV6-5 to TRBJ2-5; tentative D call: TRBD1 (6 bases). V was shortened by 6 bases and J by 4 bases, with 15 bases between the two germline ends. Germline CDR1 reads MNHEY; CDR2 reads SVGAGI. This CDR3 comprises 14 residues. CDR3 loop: CASSFPDSLETQYF. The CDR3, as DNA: TGTGCCAGCAGCTTCCCGGACAGCTTAGAGACCCAGTACTTC.

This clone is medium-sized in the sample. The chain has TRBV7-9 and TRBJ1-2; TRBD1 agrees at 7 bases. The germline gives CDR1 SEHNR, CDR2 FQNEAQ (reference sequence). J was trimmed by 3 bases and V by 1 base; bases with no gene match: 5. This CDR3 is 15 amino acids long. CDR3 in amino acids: CASSLGGGWDYGYTF. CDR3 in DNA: TGTGCCAGCAGCTTAGGAGGGGGCTGGGACTATGGCTACACCTTC.

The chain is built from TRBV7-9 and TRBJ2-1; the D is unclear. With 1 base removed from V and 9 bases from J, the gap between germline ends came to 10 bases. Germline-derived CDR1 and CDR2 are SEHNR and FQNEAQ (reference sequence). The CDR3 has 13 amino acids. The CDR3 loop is CASSLGGLTEQFF. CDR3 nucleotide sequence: TGTGCCAGCAGCTTAGGCGGCCTGACTGAGCAGTTCTTC.

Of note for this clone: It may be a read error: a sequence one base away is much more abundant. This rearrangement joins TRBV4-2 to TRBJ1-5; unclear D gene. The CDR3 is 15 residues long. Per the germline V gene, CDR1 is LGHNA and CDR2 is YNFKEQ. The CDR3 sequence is CASSQVGEGNRPQHF. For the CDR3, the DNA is TGTGCCAGCAGCCAAGTGGGTGAAGGAAATCGGCCCCAGCATTTT.

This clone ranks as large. The CDR3 DNA reads as TGCGCCAGCAGCCTGTACAGGGACTCTGGCTACACCTTC. Translated, it gives CASSLYRDSGYTF. The gene calls are TRBV4-1 and TRBJ1-2, with D perhaps matching TRBD1 (6 bases). V gave up 4 bases and J gave up 7 bases, with 13 bases separating them. This CDR3 has 13 residues. CDR1 MGHRA and CDR2 YSYEKL come from the germline V gene.

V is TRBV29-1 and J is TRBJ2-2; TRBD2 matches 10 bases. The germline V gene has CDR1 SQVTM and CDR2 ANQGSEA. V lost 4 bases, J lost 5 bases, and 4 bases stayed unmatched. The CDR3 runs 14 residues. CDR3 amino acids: CSVVAGGGTGELFF. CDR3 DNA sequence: TGCAGCGTTGTAGCGGGAGGAGGGACCGGGGAGCTGTTTTTT.

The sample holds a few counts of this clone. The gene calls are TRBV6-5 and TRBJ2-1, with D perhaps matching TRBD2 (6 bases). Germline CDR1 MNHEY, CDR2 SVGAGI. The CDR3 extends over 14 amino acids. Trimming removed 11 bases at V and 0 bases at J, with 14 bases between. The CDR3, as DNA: TGTGCCTCCTCGGCGGGGAGCTCCTACAATGAGCAGTTCTTC. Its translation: CASSAGSSYNEQFF.

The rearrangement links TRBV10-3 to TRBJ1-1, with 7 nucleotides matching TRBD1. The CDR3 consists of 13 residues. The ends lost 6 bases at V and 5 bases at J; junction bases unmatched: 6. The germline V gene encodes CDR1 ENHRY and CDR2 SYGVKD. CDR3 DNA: TGTGCCATCAGCCTGACAGGGAGAACTGAAGCTTTCTTT. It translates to CAISLTGRTEAFF.